This entry lists 13 T cell receptor beta chains sequenced from one sample in a study of CD8 T cells in ankylosing spondylitis. TCRdb ran MiXCR on the 5' RACE reads and lists one entry per CDR3 protein. The data contain 270,000 or so distinct CDR3 sequences, 18% of them singletons. The sample taken for sequencing was blood, either unsorted or a sorted T cell fraction (not recorded which). These receptor sequences come from a male donor with ankylosing spondylitis or in good health (not recorded which).

The chain couples TRBV14 to TRBJ2-1, with 7 bases aligning to TRBD2. Germline V gene sequence: CDR1 SGHDN, CDR2 FVKESK. J lost 7 bases, V lost 1 base, and 13 bases had no gene match. The CDR3 sequence is 17 residues long. This chain's CDR3 is CASSQGRDYLAANEQFF. DNA of the CDR3: TGTGCCAGCAGCCAAGGCCGGGACTACCTAGCAGCAAATGAGCAGTTCTTC.

This clonotype was picked up many times. The V gene is TRBV4-1, the J gene TRBJ1-5; 7 nucleotides agree with TRBD1. Germline lookup yields CDR1 MGHRA and CDR2 YSYEKL. V was clipped by 4 bases and J by 5 bases; unmatched bases: 5. The CDR3 contains 14 residues. CDR3 region: CASSLNRGYQPQHF. CDR3 in DNA: TGCGCCAGCAGCCTCAACAGGGGATATCAGCCCCAGCATTTT.

The chain has TRBV27 and TRBJ2-3; 10 bases match TRBD1. The germline V gene has CDR1 MNHEY and CDR2 SMNVEV (reference sequence). The V segment lost 4 bases and the J segment 6 bases; nucleotides outside the gene matches: 7. The CDR3 consists of 15 residues. The CDR3 region has the DNA TGTGCCAGCAGTTCGACAGGGGGCCTTATGGATACGCAGTATTTT. This codes for CASSSTGGLMDTQYF.

The rearrangement uses TRBV25-1 and TRBJ2-6, with 9 bases identical to TRBD1. Germline CDR1 reads MGHDK; CDR2 reads SYGVNS. This CDR3 region has 17 residues. After removal of 6 bases from V and 2 bases from J, the junction contained 8 bases not matched to a gene. In DNA, the CDR3 is TGTGCCAGCAGGGGACAGGGATTGGCCGCTGGGGCCAACGTCCTGACTTTC. It yields the protein CASRGQGLAAGANVLTF.

This clonotype appeared a single time. In nucleotides, the CDR3 is TGCGCCAGCAGCCAAGATTCTCATGTAGTGGGGGAGGGGAACATTCAGTACTTC. Amino acids: CASSQDSHVVGEGNIQYF. The V gene is TRBV4-3, the J gene TRBJ2-4, with 7 bases identical to TRBD2. CDR3 length: 18 residues. The V segment lost 0 bases and the J segment 7 bases; nucleotides outside the gene matches: 15. Germline V gives CDR1 LGHNA, CDR2 YSLEER.

This clonotype was recorded at least ten times. The chain joins TRBV7-9 to TRBJ2-5; 11 nucleotides match TRBD2. J gave up 2 bases and V 4 bases, and 3 bases lay outside the gene matches. CDR3 size: 15 residues. Per germline, CDR1 SEHNR and CDR2 FQNEAQ (reference sequence). The CDR3 spells CASSWGLAVQETQYF. CDR3 sequence (DNA): TGTGCCAGCAGCTGGGGACTAGCGGTTCAAGAGACCCAGTACTTC.

The J gene is TRBJ2-4, the V gene TRBV9, with D uncertain. The germline gives CDR1 SGDLS, CDR2 YYNGEE. The CDR3 is 12 residues long. V dropped 5 bases and J dropped 7 bases, with 10 bases sitting between them. CDR3 sequence: CASSYDSNIQYF. The CDR3 DNA reads as TGTGCCAGCAGTTATGACTCTAACATTCAGTACTTC.

The chain has TRBV20-1 and TRBJ2-1; TRBD2 aligns across 12 bases. Germline assignment: CDR1 DFQATT and CDR2 SNEGSKA (reference sequence). The CDR3 is 14 amino acids. V lost 6 bases and J lost 3; bases outside the gene matches: 3. For the CDR3, the DNA is TGCAGTGCCAAGGGACTAGCGGGCTACAATGAGCAGTTCTTC. Amino acids: CSAKGLAGYNEQFF.

A note on this clonotype: This may come from a read error, since a much larger clone is one base off. This CDR3 is CSAREADTQYF. CDR3 in DNA: TGCAGTGCTAGAGAAGCAGATACGCAGTATTTT. V gene TRBV20-1 combines with J gene TRBJ2-3; D unclear. Trimming took off 0 bases at V and 4 bases at J, with 2 bases between the two ends. Germline loops: CDR1 DFQATT, CDR2 SNEGSKA (reference sequence). This CDR3 comprises 11 residues.

The rearrangement joins TRBV7-9 to TRBJ2-1; possible D gene TRBD1, 6 bases. V was pared by 0 bases and J by 5 bases, with 11 bases between. From germline, CDR1 is SEHNR and CDR2 FQNEAQ (reference sequence). The CDR3 covers 15 residues. CDR3 sequence: CASSLAPTGNNEQFF. CDR3 DNA: TGTGCCAGCAGCTTAGCCCCTACAGGGAACAATGAGCAGTTCTTC.

The rearrangement uses TRBV25-1 and TRBJ1-2, with a weak D call TRBD1 (5 bases). Looked up from germline, CDR1 is MGHDK and CDR2 is SYGVNS. This CDR3 has 15 amino acids. Trimming left V 2 bases short and J 4 bases short, with 14 bases between. The CDR3 sequence: CASSERGWGGYGYTF. DNA for the CDR3: TGTGCCAGCAGTGAAAGGGGCTGGGGAGGCTATGGCTACACCTTC.

This clonotype was seen only a few times. V gene TRBV5-5 combines with J gene TRBJ1-1; D gene ambiguous. Deletions cut 0 bases from V and 7 bases from J, with 4 bases between. The CDR3 contains 11 residues. From germline, CDR1 is SGHKS and CDR2 YYEKEE (reference sequence). DNA of the CDR3: TGTGCCAGCAGCTTGGCTGTTGAAGCTTTCTTT. As protein: CASSLAVEAFF.

The table lists this clonotype with a few counts. The rearrangement links TRBV7-9 to TRBJ2-3; tentatively, D is TRBD2 (6 bases). Trimming left V 0 bases short and J 1 base short, with 14 bases between. Germline loops: CDR1 SEHNR, CDR2 FQNEAQ (reference sequence). The CDR3 length is 17 residues. CDR3: CASSLALTGDGTDTQYF. CDR3 sequence (DNA): TGTGCCAGCAGCTTAGCGTTAACGGGAGATGGCACAGATACGCAGTATTTT.